The sequence of this T cell receptor beta chain was determined in a study of cytomegalovirus exposure and HLA in healthy donors. Overall study findings and caveats: According to the study, 160 or so TCR beta chains were cytomegalovirus-associated. A missense DCLRE1C variant was associated with V- and J-gene trimming of TCR beta chains in a later analysis, and an independent cohort replicated the association.

Points on this clone: Its antigen is unidentified.

From germline, CDR1 is LNHDA and CDR2 SQIVND (reference sequence). With 3 bases removed from V and 0 bases from J, the gap between germline ends came to 5 bases. The CDR3 extends over 14 amino acids. Amplification used 60 Vbeta primers and 13 Jbeta primers. The assay was immunoSEQ multiplex PCR, and TCRdb's table has in-frame clones only and misses some. This table has about 210,000 clones, over 80% appearing once. The sequence was obtained from a woman between 45 and 60 years old in good health and CMV-seropositive. The sequenced material came from PBMCs. V and J are TRBV19 and TRBJ1-4, with unresolved D. The CDR3, as DNA: TGTGCCAGTAGTATCGGTTCAACTAATGAAAAACTGTTTTTT. This encodes CASSIGSTNEKLFF.